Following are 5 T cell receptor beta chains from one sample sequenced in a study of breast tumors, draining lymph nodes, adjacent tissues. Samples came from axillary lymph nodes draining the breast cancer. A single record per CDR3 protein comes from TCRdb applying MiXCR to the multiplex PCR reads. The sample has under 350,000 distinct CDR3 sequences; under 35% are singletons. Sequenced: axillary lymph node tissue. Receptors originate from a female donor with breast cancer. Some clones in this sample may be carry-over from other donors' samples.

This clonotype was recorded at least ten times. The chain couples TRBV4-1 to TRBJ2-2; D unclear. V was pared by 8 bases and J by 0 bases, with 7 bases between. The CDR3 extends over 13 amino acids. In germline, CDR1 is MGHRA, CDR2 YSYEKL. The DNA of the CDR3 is TGCGCCAGCCACAACTCGAACACCGGGGAGCTGTTTTTT. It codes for CASHNSNTGELFF.

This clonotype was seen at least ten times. The CDR3 spells CASSPPRAGGGGNEQFF. CDR3 in DNA: TGTGCCAGCAGCCCCCCTAGGGCGGGAGGTGGGGGTAATGAGCAGTTCTTC. V is TRBV7-2 and J is TRBJ2-1; TRBD2 aligns across 8 bases. Germline V gives CDR1 SGHTA, CDR2 FQGNSA. CDR3 length: 17 residues. V lost 5 bases to trimming and J lost 7 bases; unmatched junction nucleotides: 16.

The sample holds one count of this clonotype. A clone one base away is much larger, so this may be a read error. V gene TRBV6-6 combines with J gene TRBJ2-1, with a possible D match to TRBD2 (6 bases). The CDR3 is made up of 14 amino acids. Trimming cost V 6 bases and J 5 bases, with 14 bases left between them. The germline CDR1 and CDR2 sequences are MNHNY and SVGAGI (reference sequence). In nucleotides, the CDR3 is TGTGCCAGCAGGCCCGGGAGTCGACACAATGAGCAGTTCTTC. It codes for CASRPGSRHNEQFF.

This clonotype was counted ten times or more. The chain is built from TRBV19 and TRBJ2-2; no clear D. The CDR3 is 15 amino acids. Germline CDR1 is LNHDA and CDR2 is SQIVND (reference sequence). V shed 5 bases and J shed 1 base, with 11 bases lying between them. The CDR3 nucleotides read TGTGCCAGTAGTCCCCTGGGTAGGAACACCGGGGAGCTGTTTTTT. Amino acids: CASSPLGRNTGELFF.

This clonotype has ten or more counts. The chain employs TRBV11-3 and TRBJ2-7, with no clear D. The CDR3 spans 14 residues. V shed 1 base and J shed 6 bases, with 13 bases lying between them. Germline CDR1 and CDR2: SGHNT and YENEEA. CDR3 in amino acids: CASSLVGWDGEQYF. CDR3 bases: TGTGCCAGCAGCTTAGTAGGCTGGGATGGCGAGCAGTACTTC. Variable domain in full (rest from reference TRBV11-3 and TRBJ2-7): EAGVVQSPRYKIIEKKQPVAFWCNPISGHNTLYWYLQNLGQGPELLIRYENEEAVDDSQLPKDRFSAERLKGVDSTLKIQPAELGDSAVYLCASSLVGWDGEQYFGPGTRLTVT.